This T cell receptor (beta chain) is from a study of neurological immune-mediated disorders. The study's findings and limits: HTLV-1-associated myelopathy had the most TCR clonal expansion, whereas multiple sclerosis had the least (lower than in healthy controls).

PBMCs stored at -80 C, numbering 2 million, were the origin of the unsorted libraries. This clonotype was detected ten times or more. No antigen is known for it. The CDR3 runs to 15 residues. Per germline, CDR1 SGHDT and CDR2 YYEEEE. Germline trimming cut 4 bases from V and 6 bases from J; bases unmatched to any gene: 8. Synthesis of cDNA used 5'RACE (with 10-nucleotide random UMIs). TCRdb re-derived calls from the 5' RACE reads in MiXCR, one entry per CDR3 protein. The sample consists of 55,000 to 70,000 distinct CDR3 sequences, around 5% of them appearing once. The V gene is TRBV5-6, the J gene TRBJ2-3; 10 bases align to TRBD1. The sample was PBMCs. The sequence came from a human donor with multiple sclerosis. The donor label of this sample is uncertain. The CDR3 spells CASSPIRQGADTQYF. CDR3 sequence (DNA): TGTGCCAGCAGCCCTATTCGACAGGGGGCTGATACGCAGTATTTT.